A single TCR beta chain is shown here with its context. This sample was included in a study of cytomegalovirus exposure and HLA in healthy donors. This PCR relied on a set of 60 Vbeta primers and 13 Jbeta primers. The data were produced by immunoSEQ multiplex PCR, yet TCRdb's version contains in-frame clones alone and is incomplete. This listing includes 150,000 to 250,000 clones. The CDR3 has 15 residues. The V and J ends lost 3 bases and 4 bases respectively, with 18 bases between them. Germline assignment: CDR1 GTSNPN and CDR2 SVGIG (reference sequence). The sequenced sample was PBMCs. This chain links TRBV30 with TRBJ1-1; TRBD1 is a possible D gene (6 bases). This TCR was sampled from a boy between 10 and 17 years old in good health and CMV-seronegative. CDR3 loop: CAWSAPGAGGTEAFF. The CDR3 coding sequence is TGTGCCTGGAGCGCCCCGGGGGCGGGGGGCACTGAAGCTTTCTTT.